Included here is one TCR beta chain sequence, with context. V gave up 0 bases and J gave up 3 bases, with 12 bases separating them. CDR3 length: 16 amino acids. Per germline, CDR1 SGHDN and CDR2 FVKESK. Original handling: Reference gene primer amplification gave nucleated cell count estimates. The repertoire was sequenced with immunoSEQ multiplex PCR; TCRdb's copy has only in-frame clones and lacks some. V and J calls plus clone size are reproduced from that table; the DNA served to infer D and trimming. The sample includes about 210,000 clones, around 82% seen only once; the top ten take roughly 2.8%. These data belong to a study of blood T cell repertoires in COVID-19. Study as a whole: The United States, Italy and Spain supplied acute and convalescent COVID-19 samples. From T cells, B-cell-depleted T cells, or PBMCs came the material, which was cDNA or gDNA.

Material for sequencing was peripheral blood. The origin of this receptor is a man aged 50 to 60 with active or convalescent COVID-19. V usage is TRBV14 and J usage is TRBJ2-1; the D gene is possibly TRBD1 (5 bases). The CDR3 protein is CASSQERGFLYNEQFF. The CDR3 nucleotides are TGTGCCAGCAGCCAAGAAAGGGGCTTTCTCTACAATGAGCAGTTCTTC.